What follows are 20 T cell receptor beta chains derived from one specimen sequenced in a study of T cells after yellow fever vaccination. TCRdb reprocessed the 5' RACE reads via MiXCR and lists one record per CDR3 protein. The sample includes 300,000 to 350,000 distinct CDR3 sequences, 3.5% to 4.5% of them seen just once. The specimen was PBMCs, collected 5 days after the yellow fever booster vaccination. These receptor sequences come from a man between 18 and 35 years old who received the YFV17D yellow fever vaccine.

The rearrangement joins TRBV6-2 or TRBV6-3 to TRBJ2-5, with D uncertain. Germline CDR1 MNHEY, CDR2 SVGEGT. The CDR3 runs 13 residues. The V and J ends lost 7 bases and 5 bases respectively, with 14 bases between them. The CDR3 bases are TGTGCCAGCAAAGGCCCGGCCCGGGAGACCCAGTACTTC. Translating gives CASKGPARETQYF.

The chain joins TRBV28 to TRBJ1-2; 7 bases line up with TRBD1. Germline CDR1 is MDHEN and CDR2 is SYDVKM. V trimming: 5 bases; J trimming: 7 bases; junction bases outside the gene matches: 7. The CDR3 is 13 amino acids. This CDR3 reads CASSPRQGLGYTF. The CDR3 coding sequence is TGTGCCAGCAGTCCCCGACAGGGCCTTGGCTACACCTTC.

CDR3 sequence (DNA): TGTGCCAGCTCTGTCCCGGGACCGATGTTTTTT. This gives the protein CASSVPGPMFF. The V and J genes are TRBV18 and TRBJ1-4, with TRBD1 as a possible D gene (5 bases). This CDR3 is 11 amino acids long. From germline, CDR1 is KGHSH and CDR2 LQKENI. V dropped 6 bases and J dropped 15 bases, with 14 bases sitting between them.

This clonotype has a count of ten or more. The chain is built from TRBV10-2 and TRBJ2-2, with TRBD2 matching over 11 bases. CDR3 size: 20 residues. Unmatched junction bases numbered 12, after V lost 3 bases and J lost 0 bases. Germline assignment: CDR1 WSHSY and CDR2 SAAADI. The CDR3 sequence: CASSDPVTSGVLSNTGELFF. The CDR3 DNA reads TGCGCCAGCAGTGACCCCGTGACTAGCGGGGTCTTGTCGAACACCGGGGAGCTGTTTTTT.

This clonotype was seen ten or more times. J is TRBJ1-5 and V is TRBV5-6, with TRBD1 as a possible D gene (5 bases). V gave up 3 bases and J gave up 4 bases, with 11 bases separating them. The CDR3 consists of 14 residues. Looked up from germline, CDR1 is SGHDT and CDR2 is YYEEEE. CDR3 amino acids: CASSWGGGNQPQHF. CDR3 sequence (DNA): TGTGCCAGCAGCTGGGGGGGTGGGAATCAGCCCCAGCATTTT.

This clonotype turned up a few times. The gene calls are TRBV6-5 and TRBJ2-3; 7 bases fit TRBD1. Germline-derived CDR1 and CDR2 are MNHEY and SVGAGI. Unmatched junction bases numbered 8, after V lost 2 bases and J lost 6 bases. The CDR3 consists of 15 residues. Here the CDR3 DNA reads TGTGCCAGCAGTTACAGCAGGGGGACGGGGGATACGCAGTATTTT. Protein: CASSYSRGTGDTQYF.

This clonotype turned up a few times. The gene calls are TRBV19 and TRBJ2-3; 8 bases are a match to TRBD2. The germline V gene has CDR1 LNHDA and CDR2 SQIVND (reference sequence). The CDR3 is 15 amino acids. Germline trimming cut 1 base from V and 1 base from J; bases unmatched to any gene: 1. CDR3: CASSIGSGGTDTQYF. The CDR3 region has the DNA TGTGCCAGTAGTATAGGTAGCGGGGGCACAGATACGCAGTATTTT.

V usage is TRBV7-9 and J usage is TRBJ2-1; 13 bases align to TRBD2. Trimming took 4 bases from V and 3 from J; bases not matched to a gene: 3. Germline CDR1 SEHNR, CDR2 FQNEAQ (reference sequence). There are 16 residues in the CDR3. This CDR3 is CASSSGLAGIYNEQFF. The CDR3 DNA reads as TGTGCCAGCAGCTCGGGACTAGCGGGGATCTACAATGAGCAGTTCTTC.

This clonotype was seen a handful of times. The rearrangement links TRBV27 to TRBJ1-4; no reliable D call. With 8 bases removed from V and 5 bases from J, the gap between germline ends came to 21 bases. From germline, CDR1 is MNHEY and CDR2 SMNVEV (reference sequence). The CDR3 is 16 residues long. The CDR3 spells CASSRILARGNEKLFF. Written as DNA, the CDR3 is TGTGCCAGCTCCAGAATATTGGCAAGAGGGAATGAAAAACTGTTTTTT.

This clonotype has a count of ten or more. V is TRBV7-3 and J is TRBJ2-7, with TRBD1 identical over 8 bases. The germline V gene has CDR1 SGHTA and CDR2 FQGTGA. The CDR3 runs to 13 residues. The ends lost 4 bases at V and 6 bases at J; junction bases unmatched: 5. CDR3 region: CASSSGGVGEQYF. DNA for the CDR3: TGTGCCAGCAGCTCAGGGGGCGTGGGCGAGCAGTACTTC.

This chain links TRBV20-1 with TRBJ2-6; D gene unclear. Trimming cost V 0 bases and J 4 bases, with 13 bases left between them. CDR1 and CDR2 from the germline V gene are DFQATT and SNEGSKA (reference sequence). This CDR3 has 16 amino acids. The CDR3 sequence: CSARDRGASGANVLTF. The CDR3 nucleotides are TGCAGTGCTAGAGACCGAGGCGCGTCCGGGGCCAACGTCCTGACTTTC.

This clonotype appeared a few times. This chain uses TRBV10-3 with TRBJ2-3, with D hard to call. This CDR3 region has 13 residues. Between the trimmed V and J ends, which lost 6 bases and 2 bases, there was a span of 9 bases. The germline V gene encodes CDR1 ENHRY and CDR2 SYGVKD. DNA of the CDR3: TGTGCCATCAGCTACCGAATCACAGATACGCAGTATTTT. This translates into CAISYRITDTQYF.

The CDR3 sequence: CASSSLTGTGANVLTF. The CDR3 bases are TGTGCCAGCAGCTCCCTAACTGGAACTGGGGCCAACGTCCTGACTTTC. This chain connects TRBV11-2 to TRBJ2-6, with D hard to call. CDR1 is SGHAT and CDR2 is FQNNGV in the germline V gene. The CDR3 length is 16 residues. The V end lost 4 bases, the J end lost 2 bases, and 12 bases lay between the germline ends.

The V call is TRBV7-2, the J call TRBJ2-1; 7 positions match TRBD2. CDR3 length: 15 amino acids. The germline gives CDR1 SGHTA, CDR2 FQGNSA. Germline trimming cut 3 bases from V and 7 bases from J; bases unmatched to any gene: 9. The CDR3 here is CASSFVEGAGNEQFF. The CDR3 DNA sequence: TGTGCCAGCAGCTTCGTGGAGGGAGCGGGGAATGAGCAGTTCTTC. Together with reference TRBV7-2 and TRBJ2-1, the CDR3 gives the full variable domain: GAGVSQSPSNKVTEKGKDVELRCDPISGHTALYWYRQSLGQGLEFLIYFQGNSAPDKSGLPSDRFSAERTGGSVSTLTIQRTQQEDSAVYLCASSFVEGAGNEQFFGPGTRLTVL.

This clonotype was seen at least ten times. The chain employs TRBV9 and TRBJ2-5; 13 bases match TRBD2. V dropped 0 bases and J dropped 4; count of bases not matched to a gene: 6. This CDR3 is 17 amino acids long. Germline V gives CDR1 SGDLS, CDR2 YYNGEE. CDR3 in amino acids: CASSVDPGLAGRETQYF. In DNA, the CDR3 is TGTGCCAGCAGCGTAGACCCGGGACTAGCGGGGAGAGAGACCCAGTACTTC. Together with reference TRBV9 and TRBJ2-5, the CDR3 gives the full variable domain: DSGVTQTPKHLITATGQRVTLRCSPRSGDLSVYWYQQSLDQGLQFLIQYYNGEERAKGNILERFSAQQFPDLHSELNLSSLELGDSALYFCASSVDPGLAGRETQYFGPGTRLLVL.

This sequence joins TRBV5-6 and TRBJ2-1; TRBD2 is a possible D gene (5 bases). Trimming removed 2 bases from V and 0 bases from J, with 9 bases in between. The germline V gene has CDR1 SGHDT and CDR2 YYEEEE. This CDR3 has 15 amino acids. The CDR3 DNA reads as TGTGCCAGCAGCTTATGGCGGGCCTCCTACAATGAGCAGTTCTTC. Protein: CASSLWRASYNEQFF.

This clonotype appeared many times. This sequence joins TRBV28 and TRBJ2-2, with D unresolved. CDR1 is MDHEN, CDR2 SYDVKM, per germline. The CDR3 extends over 14 amino acids. V lost 6 bases to trimming and J lost 7 bases, with 15 bases between them. For the CDR3, the DNA is TGTGCCAGCAGCATGACACATTCGGGCGGGGAGCTGTTTTTT. Protein sequence: CASSMTHSGGELFF.

The chain links TRBV6-1 to TRBJ1-4; D call uncertain. Germline CDR1 and CDR2: MNHNS and SASEGT. V lost 1 base and J 7 bases, leaving 7 bases between the germline ends. CDR3 length: 13 residues. This chain's CDR3 is CASSEGVVEKLFF. Written as DNA, the CDR3 is TGTGCCAGCAGTGAAGGTGTAGTTGAAAAACTGTTTTTT.

This chain uses TRBV3-1 with TRBJ2-7; D is undetermined. Trimming shortened V by 1 base and J by 1 base, and 8 bases separated the two germline ends. The CDR3 runs 14 residues. Germline V lookup: CDR1 LGHDT, CDR2 YNNKEL (reference sequence). In nucleotides, the CDR3 is TGTGCCAGCAGCCAAGGGCAGGCGTCCTACGAGCAGTACTTC. It is translated as CASSQGQASYEQYF.

This clonotype was seen only a few times. This chain connects TRBV3-1 to TRBJ1-5; D is possibly TRBD1 (5 bases). Germline CDR1 and CDR2: LGHDT and YNNKEL (reference sequence). The V gene lost 4 bases and the J gene lost 6 bases, with 10 bases spanning the gap. CDR3 length: 13 residues. The CDR3 here is CASSLGPPQPQHF. The CDR3 DNA is TGTGCCAGCAGCCTGGGACCGCCTCAGCCCCAGCATTTT.